Listed below are T cell receptor beta chains from one sample, sequenced in a study of Ad26.COV2.S vaccination and SARS-CoV-2 variants. Only in-frame clones appear in the TCRdb table, and some are missing; sequencing was by immunoSEQ multiplex PCR. Here the sample spans more than 300,000 clones, around 84% being singletons. The sample was peripheral blood, taken in a trial of Ad26.COV2.S vaccine versus placebo. These receptors all come from a person aged 18-65 years who received the Ad26.COV2.S COVID-19 vaccine or a placebo. The CDR3 runs from the conserved cysteine through the conserved F or W. The D gene is left open where the match is weak. Some rows have no size entry. The others give once, few or many, or a class for an expanded clone.

V gene	J gene	D gene	clone size	CDR3 protein	CDR3 DNA
TRBV6-2/TRBV6-3	TRBJ2-2	TRBD1	NA	CASSYSTLRGLSAGELFF	TGTGCCAGCAGTTACTCGACCCTCAGGGGGCTTTCCGCCGGGGAGCTGTTTTTT
TRBV5-6	TRBJ2-3	TRBD2	NA	CASSLRSGGLFRDTQYF	TGTGCCAGCAGCTTGAGGTCGGGGGGGCTTTTCCGAGATACGCAGTATTTT
TRBV5-4	TRBJ2-7	TRBD1	NA	CASSSPPGQGYEQYF	TGTGCCAGCAGCTCCCCTCCGGGACAGGGCTACGAGCAGTACTTC
TRBV10-3	TRBJ1-5	NA	NA	CAISESGGSNQPQHF	TGTGCCATCAGTGAGTCTGGGGGAAGCAATCAGCCCCAGCATTTT
TRBV2	TRBJ1-1	NA	few	CASSSSGTANTEAFF	TGTGCCAGCAGTTCAAGCGGGACGGCGAACACTGAAGCTTTCTTT
TRBV5-1	TRBJ2-1	NA	NA	CASSLKGVVFNDEQFF	TGCGCCAGCAGCTTGAAGGGGGTAGTTTTCAACGATGAGCAGTTCTTC
TRBV5-1	TRBJ2-1	NA	NA	CASSLDIGSYNEQFF	TGCGCCAGCAGCTTGGATATAGGCTCCTACAATGAGCAGTTCTTC
TRBV3-1/TRBV3-2	TRBJ2-2	NA	NA	CASSRPPPGNTGELFF	TGTGCCAGCAGCCGCCCCCCGCCCGGAAACACCGGGGAGCTGTTTTTT
TRBV6-6	TRBJ2-2	NA	NA	CASSYSQGGTGELFF	TGTGCCAGCAGTTACTCGCAGGGCGGCACCGGGGAGCTGTTTTTT
TRBV25-1	TRBJ1-2	TRBD1	NA	CASSPGTAGNYGYTF	TGTGCCAGCAGTCCCGGGACAGCTGGGAACTATGGCTACACCTTC
TRBV5-1	TRBJ2-7	TRBD2	NA	CASSAGLAGGRYEQYF	TGCGCCAGCTCTGCGGGACTAGCGGGGGGGCGATACGAGCAGTACTTC
TRBV5-6	TRBJ1-6	TRBD1	NA	CASSLVTGGYNSPLHF	TGTGCCAGCAGCTTAGTTACAGGGGGCTATAATTCACCCCTCCACTTT
TRBV5-6	TRBJ1-2	NA	NA	CASSPTGFNGYTF	TGTGCCAGCAGCCCGACAGGATTTAATGGCTACACCTTC
TRBV10-3	TRBJ2-5	NA	NA	CAISESSGQETQYF	TGTGCCATCAGTGAGTCTAGCGGCCAAGAGACCCAGTACTTC
TRBV18	TRBJ2-5	NA	NA	CASSRSSTVLGETQYF	TGTGCCAGCTCACGCTCCTCGACGGTACTAGGGGAGACCCAGTACTTC
TRBV7-2	TRBJ1-2	TRBD1	NA	CASSPTGGSAPRF	TGTGCCAGCAGCCCAACAGGGGGCTCGGCTCCCCGCTTC
TRBV6-5	TRBJ2-7	TRBD1	NA	CASSNRGQFSYEQYF	TGTGCCAGCAGCAATCGGGGACAGTTCTCCTACGAGCAGTACTTC
TRBV6-5	TRBJ2-5	TRBD1	NA	CASRGRGQETQYF	TGTGCCAGCAGGGGCAGGGGGCAAGAGACCCAGTACTTC
TRBV11-2	TRBJ2-3	NA	few	CASSLVGESFRDTQYF	TGTGCCAGCAGCTTAGTAGGGGAGTCTTTCAGGGATACGCAGTATTTT
TRBV19	TRBJ1-4	NA	NA	CASSIEGHGGKKLFF	TGTGCCAGTAGTATAGAGGGGCACGGGGGGAAAAAACTGTTTTTT
TRBV25-1	TRBJ1-3	NA	NA	CASSGGRISGNTIYF	TGTGCCAGCAGTGGGGGACGGATCTCTGGAAACACCATATATTTT
TRBV27	TRBJ2-2	TRBD1	NA	CASSTDRGNTGELFF	TGTGCCAGCAGCACGGACAGGGGGAACACCGGGGAGCTGTTTTTT